This TCR beta chain stems from a study of CD8 T cells in Susac syndrome. Germline CDR1 LNHDA, CDR2 SQIVND (reference sequence). This CDR3 comprises 15 residues. The ends were cut back, 5 bases at V and 0 bases at J, with 14 bases in the middle. Reverse transcription of roughly 0.45 to 1 ug RNA was carried out with random hexamers. TCRdb itself ran the immunoSEQ multiplex PCR reads through MiXCR, one entry per CDR3 protein. This table holds some 95,000 distinct CDR3 sequences, 85% to 95% found once. Only one count was recorded for this clonotype. Sequencing of TCR beta covered CD8+ and CD4+ T cells obtained from blood. Negative magnetic isolation gave CD8+ and CD4+ cells; FACS enriched CD8+ TEMRA.

V usage is TRBV19 and J usage is TRBJ2-7; perhaps TRBD2 as D (5 bases). Specimen: CD8+ T cells from PBMCs. The TCR was taken from a human donor in good health. The CDR3 bases are TGTGCCAGTAGTCCCCGGGATCTCAGCTCCTACGAGCAGTACTTC. Protein product: CASSPRDLSSYEQYF.